The rows below give T cell receptor beta chains drawn from one sample of a study of T-cell memory formation after mild COVID-19. MiXCR was run by TCRdb on the 5' RACE reads, yielding one entry per CDR3 protein. The sample comprises roughly 150,000 distinct CDR3 sequences, about 14% of which are singletons, and approximately 14% rests with the top ten. The sequencing input was PBMCs or a T cell subset sorted from them (not recorded which). Every receptor here comes from an adult woman who had mild COVID-19 (a few samples of this study predate the infection). Cell type and time point are not known. Each CDR3 is given without its conserved first and last residue. The D gene is left open where the match is weak.

v_call,d_call,cdr3_aa
TRBV7-9,NA,ASSLTGEVAEAF
TRBV30,TRBD2,AWRALSGTYNEQF
TRBV29-1,NA,SVKSSYNEQF
TRBV19,TRBD2,ASSPTEGLAAYEQY
TRBV30,NA,AWSHSSTDTQY
TRBV20-1,NA,SARPWDTFPPEAF
TRBV4-3,NA,ASSQDPPGTQLINEQF
TRBV5-1,NA,ASSFRSGPTDTQY
TRBV25-1,NA,ASSEFGGSYEQY
TRBV20-1,NA,SASLNFGLGHGYT
TRBV19,NA,ASSIPGTYNSPLH
TRBV20-1,NA,SARAPPGERLEQF
TRBV27,NA,ASSPNDREDEQY
TRBV29-1,TRBD1,SVSGQGANEQF
TRBV5-6,TRBD2,ASSLGGTGRIEQF
TRBV18,NA,ASSPQVAVYNEQF